The T cell receptor beta chain under discussion was sequenced for a study of CD8+ T cells in alopecia areata (dated by TCRdb to the late 2010s). With regard to the full study: Treated patients were enrolled in an open-label pilot trial of oral tofacitinib, 5 to 10 mg twice daily, for moderate-to-severe alopecia areata. Tofacitinib was administered for 6 to 18 months, and 6 months of follow-up off drug were then conducted to assess delayed response and recurrence. The study used high-throughput TCRbeta sequencing to examine T cell clonal expansion in alopecia areata, in both the C3H/HeJ mouse model and human patients. Scalp tissue and sorted CD4+ and CD8+ peripheral blood T cells from patchy and totalis/universalis alopecia areata patients and from healthy controls were covered by human TCRbeta sequencing. Biopsies were taken from tofacitinib-treated patients at baseline and at 4 and 24 weeks of treatment, and a later scalp biopsy was taken in several of the tofacitinib-treated patients. Scalp clonality was compared across normal scalp (n=4), patchy alopecia areata scalp (n=8), and alopecia totalis/universalis scalp (n=8). RNA was obtained with the PAXgene miRNA kit for fixed scalp, the miRNeasy kit for PBMCs, and the RNeasy kit for mouse skin. TCRbeta CDR3 regions were amplified by immunoSEQ multiplex PCR with 35 Vbeta forward and 13 Jbeta reverse primers. The paper as a whole reports these results and caveats: Compared with mice, TCR sequences shared between patients were less clear, possibly partly because of HLA diversity across the patient population. Compared with normal scalp, lesional scalp had higher clonality and more expanded CD8+ clones, particularly in alopecia totalis/universalis, a pattern that suggests antigenic drive. Resident alphabeta T cells in normal human skin are also sequenced, complicating scalp TCR repertoire analysis, unlike mouse skin dominated by gammadelta T cells.

Based on the germline V gene, the CDR1 and CDR2 sequences are SGHDT and YYEEEE. The CDR3 spans 16 residues, from the cysteine through the phenylalanine. The retained sequence is limited to the CDR3, 48 bases, with the frame set at the first base. V and J lose 4 bases and 6 bases, and a span of 17 bases separates them. In the paper's terms, the time point label means: baseline before oral tofacitinib. Lesional scalp punch biopsies and peripheral blood were collected from alopecia areata patients. PBMCs were isolated by density centrifugation and stained for CD3, CD4 and CD8, after which CD4+ and CD8+ T cells were sorted on a FACSAria. Libraries were made using the immunoSEQ multiplex PCR assay. To provide template for TCR sequencing, every sample had RNA extracted and reverse transcribed into cDNA. First-strand cDNA was synthesized using SuperScript III with a 2:1 mix of oligo-dT and random hexamers. A synthetic immune receptor repertoire was used to gauge amplification bias, and whatever bias remained was removed computationally. The paper's processing steps were these. Raw reads were preprocessed for error removal, and CDR3 was defined according to IMGT conventions as running from the conserved cysteine to phenylalanine. Clonality was computed by normalizing Shannon entropy by log2 of the number of productive unique TCRs and subtracting the result from 1. Scalp TCRbeta sequences were cross-referenced with sorted blood CD4 and CD8 repertoires so that the CD4 or CD8 identity of scalp clones could be inferred. TCRdb holds this immuneACCESS table with in-frame rearrangements only. Some clones are missing; in checked studies, unresolved V genes explain under half, and the rest has no known cause. V, J and clone size derive from that table, while D and trimming were established from the DNA sequence. The table for this sample lists fewer than 200,000 clones; 59% of them were counted only once. The ten most abundant clones make up 14% to 15% of the sample.

For this clone: The clone's antigen remains unknown. One base away there is no much larger clone; base qualities are not given.

The rearrangement combines TRBV5-6 with TRBJ1-6, and possibly TRBD1, on 5 matching bases. The TCR was taken from a human donor with alopecia areata. The source was CD4+ T cells sorted from blood, collected at week 0. The encoded CDR3 is CASSLRDAGVNSPLHF. The nucleotide sequence is given as TGTGCCAGCAGCCTCAGGGATGCGGGGGTTAATTCACCCCTCCACTTT.